This is a list of T cell receptor beta chains from one sample in a study of blood T cell repertoires in COVID-19. The protocol was immunoSEQ multiplex PCR, while the TCRdb copy is restricted to in-frame clones and leaves out a portion. Here the sample spans around 400,000 clones, about 87% being singletons. The specimen sequenced was peripheral blood. These receptors all stem from an older woman with COVID-19, enrolled during active disease. Both conserved end residues are part of each CDR3.

J: TRBJ1-1
V: TRBV4-1
CDR3: CASSPLGGTEAFF

J: TRBJ2-1
V: TRBV5-4
CDR3: CASSLTVGGQFF

J: TRBJ2-7
V: TRBV5-4
CDR3: CASSWGLAADEQYF

J: TRBJ1-2
V: TRBV5-4
CDR3: CASSSVREYYGYTF

J: TRBJ1-1
V: TRBV2
CDR3: CASRYSQTGTEAFF

J: TRBJ2-1
V: TRBV6-5
CDR3: CASIKGGSSYNEQFF

J: TRBJ1-4
V: TRBV25-1
CDR3: CASSESTPSTNEKLFF

J: TRBJ2-3
V: TRBV4-2
CDR3: CASSQELSLAGGPSTDTQYF

J: TRBJ2-7
V: TRBV6-2/TRBV6-3
CDR3: CASSYGTGGYEQYF

J: TRBJ2-7
V: TRBV6-5
CDR3: CASSSLESVTEQYF

J: TRBJ1-2
V: TRBV7-8
CDR3: CASSPRDRDYGYTF

J: TRBJ1-4
V: TRBV5-1
CDR3: CASSRDGQNEKLFF

J: TRBJ2-1
V: TRBV2
CDR3: CASSAISSYNEQFF

J: TRBJ1-4
V: TRBV7-2
CDR3: CASSLDTLVLFF

J: TRBJ2-7
V: TRBV28
CDR3: CASRPRVSYEQYF

J: TRBJ2-2
V: TRBV15
CDR3: CATSSYSGELFF

J: TRBJ2-7
V: TRBV2
CDR3: CASTGTGKYEQYF

J: TRBJ1-5
V: TRBV13
CDR3: CASSYAGTGANSNQPQHF

J: TRBJ2-2
V: TRBV30
CDR3: CACTGGRNTGELFF

J: TRBJ1-1
V: TRBV7-9
CDR3: CASSSLQGTEAFF

J: TRBJ2-6
V: TRBV7-5
CDR3: CARSLGHLHSSGANVLTF

J: TRBJ2-3
V: TRBV12-3/TRBV12-4
CDR3: CASSWATTDTQYF

J: TRBJ2-5
V: TRBV11-1
CDR3: CASSLLRVGRTQYF

J: TRBJ2-7
V: TRBV28
CDR3: CASTPMGGARGQYF

J: TRBJ1-5
V: TRBV7-9
CDR3: CASSLGGYNQPQHF

J: TRBJ2-3
V: TRBV9
CDR3: CASSVSSTDTQYF

J: TRBJ2-1
V: TRBV18
CDR3: CASSPSGGLYGVRNEQFF

J: TRBJ1-2
V: TRBV4-2
CDR3: CASSQDRRAGYTF

J: TRBJ2-5
V: TRBV5-1
CDR3: CASSPRAQETQYF

J: TRBJ2-5
V: TRBV11-2
CDR3: CASSLRLAGFQETQYF

J: TRBJ1-5
V: TRBV5-1
CDR3: CASSFGLNQPQHF

J: TRBJ2-2
V: TRBV25-1
CDR3: CASQWTGMNTGELFF

J: TRBJ1-2
V: TRBV6-5
CDR3: CASRTGGLDGYTF

J: TRBJ2-7
V: TRBV5-6
CDR3: CASSRDTGKDLSSYEQYF

J: TRBJ1-1
V: TRBV6-5
CDR3: CASSSVGGRNTEAFF

J: TRBJ1-2
V: TRBV7-8
CDR3: CASSEGRADRESKTF

J: TRBJ1-5
V: TRBV28
CDR3: CASSLPAKRNQPQHF

J: TRBJ1-1
V: TRBV5-6
CDR3: CASSLGNRDTEAFF

J: TRBJ2-7
V: TRBV7-2
CDR3: CASSPKRGGTEEQYF

J: TRBJ1-2
V: TRBV7-9
CDR3: CASSPTGRFTYGYTF

J: TRBJ1-1
V: TRBV5-1
CDR3: CASSFLSGGITEAFF

J: TRBJ1-5
V: TRBV2
CDR3: CASGRGASQPQHF

J: TRBJ2-7
V: TRBV4-2
CDR3: CASSRGQGSIYEQYF

J: TRBJ2-2
V: TRBV29-1
CDR3: CSVRTGGVNTGELFF

J: TRBJ2-1
V: TRBV10-3
CDR3: CATHNSYNEQFF

J: TRBJ1-2
V: TRBV3-1/TRBV3-2
CDR3: CASSQGQGYGYTF

J: TRBJ2-2
V: TRBV19
CDR3: CASSTLGGSGELFF

J: TRBJ2-1
V: TRBV6-5
CDR3: CASSSPLAGDYNEQFF

J: TRBJ2-3
V: TRBV18
CDR3: CASSPDTALGTQYF

J: TRBJ2-7
V: TRBV4-2
CDR3: CASSQDPGLAGIKNSYEQYF

J: TRBJ2-1
V: TRBV4-1
CDR3: CASSPSAGYNEQFF

J: TRBJ1-1
V: TRBV28
CDR3: CASKVGLEGAFF

J: TRBJ2-1
V: TRBV5-1
CDR3: CASSLTGNEQFF

J: TRBJ1-2
V: TRBV10-2
CDR3: CASRDSGFEQGHYGYTF